The 16 T cell receptor beta chains listed next were all sequenced from one sample in a study of T cell responses to AZD1222 COVID-19 vaccine. Measured with immunoSEQ multiplex PCR; TCRdb has only the in-frame clones, and not every one. The data show some 64,000 clones, about 90% seen once. The sequenced sample was peripheral blood, obtained on day 0 of AZD1222 vaccination. These receptors came from an adult in good health.

The rearrangement joins TRBV25-1 to TRBJ1-6, with D tentatively TRBD1 (6 bases). Trimming left V 4 bases short and J 7 bases short, with 17 bases between. Germline lookup yields CDR1 MGHDK and CDR2 SYGVNS. The length of the CDR3 is 16 residues. CDR3 sequence (DNA): TGTGCCAGCAGTGGGGGGGCCGGATCGCGCAATTCACCCCTCCACTTT. Translated: CASSGGAGSRNSPLHF. Full variable domain (remainder filled in from reference TRBV25-1 and TRBJ1-6): EADIYQTPRYLVIGTGKKITLECSQTMGHDKMYWYQQDPGMELHLIHYSYGVNSTEKGDLSSESTVSRIRTEHFPLTLESARPSHTSQYLCASSGGAGSRNSPLHFGNGTRLTVT.

The chain combines TRBV5-4 with TRBJ1-6; 7 nucleotides line up with TRBD1. The CDR3 contains 15 residues. Germline V CDR1 and CDR2: SGHNT, YYREEE (reference sequence). The V gene end was trimmed by 4 bases and the J gene end by 7 bases; junction bases not matched to a gene: 8. CDR3 sequence (DNA): TGTGCCAGCAGCGTAAACAGGGGAGGAAATTCACCCCTCCACTTT. Encoded protein: CASSVNRGGNSPLHF.

The rearrangement joins TRBV7-9 to TRBJ1-2, with D perhaps TRBD1 (6 bases). Germline lookup yields CDR1 SEHNR and CDR2 FQNEAQ (reference sequence). CDR3 length equals 15 residues. The V end lost 2 bases, the J end lost 2 bases, and 12 bases lay between the germline ends. The CDR3 region is CASSLKTGPNYGYTF. The CDR3 DNA is TGTGCCAGCAGCTTAAAGACAGGTCCAAACTATGGCTACACCTTC.

This clone came up once. The chain uses TRBV6-6 and TRBJ1-5; D possibly corresponds to TRBD1 (5 bases). The CDR3 consists of 16 residues. Trimming removed 0 bases at V and 3 bases at J, with 12 bases between. CDR1 is MNHNY, CDR2 SVGAGI, per germline (reference sequence). The CDR3: CASSYSLDTYNQPQHF. The CDR3 DNA is TGTGCCAGCAGTTACTCCCTGGACACATACAATCAGCCCCAGCATTTT.

This chain links TRBV19 with TRBJ2-3; no clear D. The CDR3 contains 16 residues. The V and J ends lost 5 bases and 0 bases respectively, with 15 bases between them. Germline-derived CDR1 and CDR2 are LNHDA and SQIVND (reference sequence). The CDR3 coding sequence is TGTGCCAGTAGTGGGCGGACCCTATCTAGCACAGATACGCAGTATTTT. It specifies CASSGRTLSSTDTQYF. The variable domain in full, completed from reference TRBV19 and TRBJ2-3, reads DGGITQSPKYLFRKEGQNVTLSCEQNLNHDAMYWYRQDPGQGLRLIYYSQIVNDFQKGDIAEGYSVSREKKESFPLTVTSAQKNPTAFYLCASSGRTLSSTDTQYFGPGTRLTVL.

This clone was recorded a few times. This chain joins TRBV20-1 and TRBJ2-7; no firm D call. The V end lost 3 bases, the J end lost 9 bases, and 21 bases lay between the germline ends. This CDR3 contains 14 residues. CDR1 and CDR2 (germline): DFQATT, SNEGSKA (reference sequence). The CDR3 spells CSASTDMELGWQYF. The CDR3 DNA reads TGCAGTGCTAGTACCGACATGGAGCTTGGGTGGCAGTACTTC.

The rearrangement uses TRBV29-1 and TRBJ1-2, with TRBD1 as a possible D gene (5 bases). Germline V gene data show CDR1 as SQVTM and CDR2 as ANQGSEA. V lost 6 bases to trimming and J lost 1 base, with 9 bases between them. This CDR3 is 12 amino acids long. The CDR3 spells CSVGDGNYGYTF. CDR3 coding DNA: TGCAGCGTAGGGGACGGTAACTATGGCTACACCTTC. The full variable domain, with the rest looked up from reference TRBV29-1 and TRBJ1-2, is SAVISQKPSRDICQRGTSLTIQCQVDSQVTMMFWYRQQPGQSLTLIATANQGSEATYESGFVIDKFPISRPNLTFSTLTVSNMSPEDSSIYLCSVGDGNYGYTFGSGTRLTVV.

The V gene is TRBV15, the J gene TRBJ1-1, with TRBD1 matching over 7 bases. The CDR3 covers 18 residues. Trimming at V came to 0 bases and at J to 5 bases, leaving 15 bases not matched to a gene. Germline assignment: CDR1 LNHNV and CDR2 YYDKDF (reference sequence). In DNA form, the CDR3 reads TGTGCCACCAGCAGAGATAGGGGACAGATCGTGAGGGGAACTGAAGCTTTCTTT. This encodes CATSRDRGQIVRGTEAFF. Together with reference TRBV15 and TRBJ1-1, the CDR3 gives the full variable domain: DAMVIQNPRYQVTQFGKPVTLSCSQTLNHNVMYWYQQKSSQAPKLLFHYYDKDFNNEADTPDNFQSRRPNTSFCFLDIRSPGLGDTAMYLCATSRDRGQIVRGTEAFFGQGTRLTVV.

This clone was seen a few times. This sequence joins TRBV11-1 and TRBJ2-3; D perhaps matches TRBD2 (6 bases). Trimming removed 5 bases from V and 4 bases from J, with 16 bases in between. The CDR3 runs 15 residues. CDR1 and CDR2 (germline): SGHAT, FQDESV (reference sequence). CDR3 sequence: CASSPGRLRSDTQYF. Here the CDR3 DNA reads TGTGCCAGCAGCCCAGGGAGGCTTCGTTCAGATACGCAGTATTTT.

The chain links TRBV28 to TRBJ1-2; D possibly corresponds to TRBD1 (6 bases). This CDR3 is built from 14 residues. Trimming left V 6 bases short and J 2 bases short, with 13 bases between. Germline CDR1 is MDHEN and CDR2 is SYDVKM. CDR3 protein: CASSSGTPNYGYTF. Here the CDR3 DNA reads TGTGCCAGCAGCTCCGGGACACCGAACTATGGCTACACCTTC.

CDR3 sequence: CASSDLSGGAWETQYF. The CDR3 bases are TGTGCCAGCAGTGATCTTAGCGGGGGGGCCTGGGAGACCCAGTACTTC. The gene calls are TRBV6-1 and TRBJ2-5; the match to TRBD2 covers 11 bases. This CDR3 has 16 residues. Germline-derived CDR1 and CDR2 are MNHNS and SASEGT. Germline trimming cut 3 bases from V and 5 bases from J; bases unmatched to any gene: 8.

V gene TRBV18 combines with J gene TRBJ1-1; TRBD1 matches at 7 bases. The V segment lost 2 bases and the J segment 3 bases; nucleotides outside the gene matches: 3. The CDR3 runs to 14 residues. Germline CDR1 KGHSH, CDR2 LQKENI. The CDR3 loop is CASSPDRVDTEAFF. CDR3 sequence (DNA): TGTGCCAGCTCACCAGACAGGGTGGACACTGAAGCTTTCTTT.

V usage is TRBV19 and J usage is TRBJ2-1; 8 bases map to TRBD1. CDR3 length: 15 amino acids. Germline loops: CDR1 LNHDA, CDR2 SQIVND (reference sequence). V lost 7 bases, J lost 6 bases, and 11 bases stayed unmatched. CDR3: CASTPGTGFPNEQFF. The CDR3 DNA reads TGTGCCAGTACCCCCGGGACAGGATTCCCCAATGAGCAGTTCTTC.

The CDR3 protein is CSASKVGLRSYNEQFF. Written as DNA, the CDR3 is TGCAGTGCTAGTAAGGTAGGCCTCCGTTCCTACAATGAGCAGTTCTTC. The rearrangement joins TRBV20-1 to TRBJ2-1, with unresolved D. V was cut by 3 bases and J by 1 base, with 16 bases left in between. Germline lookup yields CDR1 DFQATT and CDR2 SNEGSKA (reference sequence). The CDR3 runs to 16 residues.

This clone came up a few times. V is TRBV5-1 and J is TRBJ1-1; 8 bases are a match to TRBD1. The CDR3 sequence is 15 residues long. Trimming took 3 bases from V and 5 from J; bases not matched to a gene: 9. Germline CDR1 reads SGHRS; CDR2 reads YFSETQ. The CDR3 protein is CASSWDQGARTEAFF. CDR3 nucleotide sequence: TGCGCCAGCAGCTGGGACCAGGGGGCGCGAACTGAAGCTTTCTTT. The full variable domain, in which reference TRBV5-1 and TRBJ1-1 provide the parts outside the CDR3, is KAGVTQTPRYLIKTRGQQVTLSCSPISGHRSVSWYQQTPGQGLQFLFEYFSETQRNKGNFPGRFSGRQFSNSRSEMNVSTLELGDSALYLCASSWDQGARTEAFFGQGTRLTVV.

The rearrangement joins TRBV2 to TRBJ2-5; 7 positions agree with TRBD2. Trimming took 7 bases from V and 5 from J; bases not matched to a gene: 7. The CDR3 is 13 residues long. Looked up from germline, CDR1 is SNHLY and CDR2 is FYNNEI. The CDR3 loop reads CASTWGGGETQYF. The CDR3 DNA reads TGTGCCAGCACGTGGGGGGGAGGTGAGACCCAGTACTTC.